The 19 T cell receptor beta chains listed next were all sequenced from one sample in a study of long-term antiretroviral therapy in people with HIV. Sequencing relied on immunoSEQ assay v3.0, run at survey level. The repertoire was sequenced with immunoSEQ multiplex PCR; TCRdb's copy has only in-frame clones and lacks some. The table includes roughly 44,000 clones, over 90% detected once. The sequencing here drew on unsorted PBMCs, taken 3.7 years after starting antiretroviral therapy. The source is a woman aged 45-65 years with HIV.

The rearrangement links TRBV7-9 to TRBJ1-2; D gene ambiguous. The germline V gene has CDR1 SEHNR and CDR2 FQNEAQ (reference sequence). The V and J ends lost 1 base and 6 bases respectively, with 12 bases between them. This CDR3 comprises 14 residues. The CDR3 here is CASSLGPFGDGYTF. The CDR3, as DNA: TGTGCCAGCAGCTTAGGGCCCTTCGGGGATGGCTACACCTTC. Combining the CDR3 with reference TRBV7-9 and TRBJ1-2 gives the whole variable domain DTGVSQNPRHKITKRGQNVTFRCDPISEHNRLYWYRQTLGQGPEFLTYFQNEAQLEKSRLLSDRFSAERPKGSFSTLEIQRTEQGDSAMYLCASSLGPFGDGYTFGSGTRLTVV.

This clone was seen just once. The CDR3 region has the DNA TGTGCCAGCAGCCCACCCGGACAGCTCTATAATTCACCCCTCCACTTT. Its protein is CASSPPGQLYNSPLHF. J is TRBJ1-6 and V is TRBV7-9, with D maybe TRBD1 (6 bases). The CDR3 has 16 residues. Germline V gene data show CDR1 as SEHNR and CDR2 as FQNEAQ (reference sequence). The V gene lost 5 bases and the J gene lost 3 bases, with 14 bases spanning the gap.

This clone was detected a few times. This chain connects TRBV5-6 to TRBJ1-4, with 8 bases aligning to TRBD1. Germline V gene sequence: CDR1 SGHDT, CDR2 YYEEEE. The CDR3 contains 15 residues. The V and J ends lost 0 bases and 7 bases, in that order; junction bases with no gene match: 5. CDR3 coding DNA: TGTGCCAGCAGCTTGGCGGACAGGGTCGGTGAAAAACTGTTTTTT. This gives the protein CASSLADRVGEKLFF.

The J gene is TRBJ1-2, the V gene TRBV2; the D gene is possibly TRBD1 (6 bases). This CDR3 comprises 12 residues. Germline lookup yields CDR1 SNHLY and CDR2 FYNNEI. Trimming left V 8 bases short and J 4 bases short, with 11 bases between. The CDR3 region is CASARDTYGYTF. The CDR3 bases are TGTGCCAGCGCCCGGGACACCTATGGCTACACCTTC.

The chain joins TRBV2 to TRBJ1-1; a possible D gene is TRBD1 (5 bases). Germline loops: CDR1 SNHLY, CDR2 FYNNEI. The CDR3 has 12 amino acids. V lost 2 bases to trimming and J lost 6 bases, with 7 bases between them. CDR3 nucleotides: TGTGCCAGCAGTGAATTGACAGCTGAAGCTTTCTTT. This sequence encodes CASSELTAEAFF. The variable domain in full, with the rest retrieved from reference TRBV2 and TRBJ1-1, is EPEVTQTPSHQVTQMGQEVILRCVPISNHLYFYWYRQILGQKVEFLVSFYNNEISEKSEIFDDQFSVERPDGSNFTLKIRSTKLEDSAMYFCASSELTAEAFFGQGTRLTVV.

The gene calls are TRBV6-5 and TRBJ2-1, with D tentatively TRBD1 (6 bases). Germline-derived CDR1 and CDR2 are MNHEY and SVGAGI. The CDR3 extends over 14 amino acids. V lost 2 bases and J 4 bases, leaving 9 bases between the germline ends. CDR3 sequence (DNA): TGTGCCAGCAGTTACGCCGGACAGTACAATGAGCAGTTCTTC. This sequence encodes CASSYAGQYNEQFF.

CDR3 protein: CASSVAAGTGGGDEKLFF. CDR3 bases: TGTGCCAGCAGCGTAGCCGCCGGGACAGGGGGCGGGGATGAAAAACTGTTTTTT. V gene TRBV9 combines with J gene TRBJ1-4; TRBD1 aligns across 12 bases. This CDR3 is 18 amino acids long. The germline V gene has CDR1 SGDLS and CDR2 YYNGEE. V was pared by 0 bases and J by 6 bases, with 9 bases of the junction left unmatched.

This chain's CDR3 is CASSEGSSTDTQYF. DNA for the CDR3: TGTGCCAGCAGCGAGGGTAGTAGCACAGATACGCAGTATTTT. The rearrangement links TRBV7-9 to TRBJ2-3, with D possibly matching TRBD2 (5 bases). The CDR3 runs 14 residues. The V gene lost 5 bases and the J gene lost 0 bases, with 9 bases spanning the gap. CDR1 SEHNR and CDR2 FQNEAQ come from the germline V gene (reference sequence).

This chain connects TRBV10-3 to TRBJ1-6, with 9 nucleotides matching TRBD1. This CDR3 comprises 13 residues. From germline, CDR1 is ENHRY and CDR2 SYGVKD. Trimming cost V 8 bases and J 8 bases; bases outside gene matches: 4. Here the CDR3 reads CAIADRGDSPLHF. CDR3 sequence (DNA): TGTGCCATCGCGGACAGGGGTGATTCACCCCTCCACTTT.

This chain connects TRBV30 to TRBJ1-1, with D unresolved. CDR3 length: 10 residues. Between the trimmed V and J ends, which lost 4 bases and 8 bases, there was a span of 8 bases. The V gene's germline CDR1 is GTSNPN and CDR2 SVGIG (reference sequence). The CDR3 loop is CAWNGGEAFF. CDR3 in DNA: TGTGCCTGGAACGGCGGGGAAGCTTTCTTT.

This chain uses TRBV30 with TRBJ1-3; D not resolved. V lost 0 bases to trimming and J lost 1 base, with 16 bases between them. CDR3 length equals 17 residues. CDR1 and CDR2 from the germline V gene are GTSNPN and SVGIG (reference sequence). DNA for the CDR3: TGTGCCTGGAGTGTACACGAGAGCTTCCCTTCTGGAAACACCATATATTTT. Its translation: CAWSVHESFPSGNTIYF.

The chain is built from TRBV7-9 and TRBJ1-1, with 7 bases identical to TRBD1. The CDR3 loop spans 14 amino acids. Germline V gene data show CDR1 as SEHNR and CDR2 as FQNEAQ (reference sequence). V dropped 3 bases and J dropped 0; count of bases not matched to a gene: 1. CDR3: CASSLTGLNTEAFF. As DNA, the CDR3 is TGTGCCAGCAGCTTGACAGGGTTGAACACTGAAGCTTTCTTT.

The chain combines TRBV13 with TRBJ2-3; 10 nucleotides align to TRBD1. J gave up 5 bases and V 3 bases, and 2 bases lay outside the gene matches. The CDR3 extends over 14 amino acids. From germline, CDR1 is PRHDT and CDR2 FYEKMQ (reference sequence). The CDR3: CASSLGQGKDTQYF. The CDR3 coding sequence is TGTGCCAGCAGCTTGGGACAGGGGAAAGATACGCAGTATTTT.

This chain links TRBV10-3 with TRBJ1-5; no clear D gene. V gave up 3 bases and J gave up 1 base, with 13 bases separating them. Germline V gene sequence: CDR1 ENHRY, CDR2 SYGVKD. CDR3 length: 16 residues. CDR3 amino acids: CAISERGSGSNQPQHF. DNA for the CDR3: TGTGCCATCAGTGAACGTGGATCGGGGAGCAATCAGCCCCAGCATTTT.

The chain has TRBV9 and TRBJ2-3, with D perhaps TRBD1 (6 bases). Trimming took off 7 bases at V and 0 bases at J, with 21 bases between the two ends. CDR3 length: 17 residues. Germline lookup yields CDR1 SGDLS and CDR2 YYNGEE. The CDR3 DNA reads as TGTGCCAGCGACGAAATCAGGGGACATACTAGCACAGATACGCAGTATTTT. Translating it yields CASDEIRGHTSTDTQYF.

CDR3 protein: CASSEPPGLVSYEQYF. DNA for the CDR3: TGTGCCAGCAGTGAACCCCCCGGACTAGTTTCGTACGAGCAGTACTTC. The chain has TRBV2 and TRBJ2-7; 7 bases are shared with TRBD2. This CDR3 is 16 amino acids long. Germline loops: CDR1 SNHLY, CDR2 FYNNEI. Germline trimming cut 2 bases from V and 4 bases from J; bases unmatched to any gene: 11.

This clone was found once. The genes are TRBV6-5 and TRBJ1-2; D unclear. The length of the CDR3 is 14 residues. V lost 6 bases and J lost 0, with 11 bases in between. Germline CDR1 reads MNHEY; CDR2 reads SVGAGI. In DNA, the CDR3 is TGTGCCAGCAGCGGCTTTGGGCCTAACTATGGCTACACCTTC. Its translation: CASSGFGPNYGYTF.

J is TRBJ2-7 and V is TRBV11-2; 12 positions match TRBD2. There are 14 residues in the CDR3. V gave up 5 bases and J gave up 2 bases; unmatched junction bases: 1. The germline CDR1 and CDR2 sequences are SGHAT and FQNNGV. The CDR3 loop is CASSLAGGPYEQYF. CDR3 sequence (DNA): TGTGCCAGCAGCCTAGCGGGGGGGCCCTACGAGCAGTACTTC.

This clone has a handful of counts. The CDR3 sequence: CASSARDRAHEQFF. The CDR3 DNA reads as TGTGCCAGCAGCGCGCGGGACAGGGCTCATGAGCAGTTCTTC. This sequence joins TRBV7-9 and TRBJ2-1; 9 bases match TRBD1. V gave up 5 bases and J gave up 8 bases; unmatched junction bases: 7. The CDR3 has 14 residues. The germline gives CDR1 SEHNR, CDR2 FQNEAQ (reference sequence).